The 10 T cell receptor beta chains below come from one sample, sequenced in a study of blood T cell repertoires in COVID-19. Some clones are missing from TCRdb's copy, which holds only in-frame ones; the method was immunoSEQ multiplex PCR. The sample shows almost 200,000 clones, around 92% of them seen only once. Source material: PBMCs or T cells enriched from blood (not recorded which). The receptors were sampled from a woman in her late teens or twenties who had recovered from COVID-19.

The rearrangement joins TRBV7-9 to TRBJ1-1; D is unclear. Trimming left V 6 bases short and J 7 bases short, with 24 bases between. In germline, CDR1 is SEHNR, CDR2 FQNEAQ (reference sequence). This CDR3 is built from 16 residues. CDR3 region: CASRPNRALYGGEAFF. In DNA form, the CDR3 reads TGTGCCAGCAGGCCAAACCGGGCCCTGTATGGAGGTGAAGCTTTCTTT. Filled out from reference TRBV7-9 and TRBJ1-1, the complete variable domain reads DTGVSQNPRHKITKRGQNVTFRCDPISEHNRLYWYRQTLGQGPEFLTYFQNEAQLEKSRLLSDRFSAERPKGSFSTLEIQRTEQGDSAMYLCASRPNRALYGGEAFFGQGTRLTVV.

CDR3 in amino acids: CASSPRTSGGAAGANVLTF. CDR3 coding DNA: TGTGCCAGCAGCCCCCGGACTAGCGGGGGGGCCGCTGGGGCCAACGTCCTGACTTTC. This chain joins TRBV9 and TRBJ2-6; TRBD2 aligns across 15 bases. From germline, CDR1 is SGDLS and CDR2 YYNGEE. The CDR3 has 19 amino acids. After removal of 4 bases from V and 2 bases from J, the junction contained 7 bases not matched to a gene.

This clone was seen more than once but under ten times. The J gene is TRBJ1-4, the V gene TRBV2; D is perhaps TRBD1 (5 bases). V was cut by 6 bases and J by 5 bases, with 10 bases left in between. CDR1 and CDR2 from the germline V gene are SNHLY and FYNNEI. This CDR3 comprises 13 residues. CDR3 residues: CASRAGPNEKLFF. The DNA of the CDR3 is TGTGCCAGCAGGGCAGGGCCAAATGAAAAACTGTTTTTT.

This CDR3 reads CASSRPGQESFF. The CDR3, as DNA: TGTGCCAGCAGCCGCCCGGGACAGGAGTCTTTCTTT. The chain joins TRBV12-3 or TRBV12-4 to TRBJ1-1; TRBD1 aligns across 8 bases. Trimming cost V 6 bases and J 12 bases; bases outside gene matches: 9. The CDR3 extends over 12 amino acids.

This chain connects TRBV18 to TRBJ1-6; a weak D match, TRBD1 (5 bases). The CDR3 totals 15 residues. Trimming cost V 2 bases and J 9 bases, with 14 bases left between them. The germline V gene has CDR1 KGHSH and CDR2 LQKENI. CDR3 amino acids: CASSPAMGGSSPLHF. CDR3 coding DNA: TGTGCCAGCTCACCAGCGATGGGGGGAAGTTCACCCCTCCACTTT.

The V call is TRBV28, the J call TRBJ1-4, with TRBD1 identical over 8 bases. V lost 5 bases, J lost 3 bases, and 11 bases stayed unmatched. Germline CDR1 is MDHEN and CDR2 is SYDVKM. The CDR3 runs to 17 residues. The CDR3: CASSPGRQGPSNEKLFF. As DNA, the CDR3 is TGTGCCAGCAGTCCAGGGAGACAGGGGCCTTCTAATGAAAAACTGTTTTTT.

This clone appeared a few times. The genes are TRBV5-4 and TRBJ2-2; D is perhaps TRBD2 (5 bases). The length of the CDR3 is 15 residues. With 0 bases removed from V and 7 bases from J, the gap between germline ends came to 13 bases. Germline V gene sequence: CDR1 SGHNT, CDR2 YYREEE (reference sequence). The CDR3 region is CASSLEVEGGGELFF. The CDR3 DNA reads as TGTGCCAGCAGCTTGGAGGTCGAAGGAGGCGGGGAGCTGTTTTTT.

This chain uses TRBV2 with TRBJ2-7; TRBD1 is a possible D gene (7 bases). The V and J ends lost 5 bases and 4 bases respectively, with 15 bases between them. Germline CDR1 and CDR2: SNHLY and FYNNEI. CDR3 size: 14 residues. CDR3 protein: CASSPPPGGYEQYF. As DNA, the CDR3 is TGTGCCAGCAGTCCGCCCCCAGGGGGGTACGAGCAGTACTTC.

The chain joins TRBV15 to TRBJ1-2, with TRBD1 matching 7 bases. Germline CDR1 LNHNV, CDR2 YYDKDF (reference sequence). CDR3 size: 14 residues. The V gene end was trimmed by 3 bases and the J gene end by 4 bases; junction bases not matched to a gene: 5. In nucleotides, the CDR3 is TGTGCCACCAGCAGGCAGGGGGTTCCCTATGGCTACACCTTC. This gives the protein CATSRQGVPYGYTF.

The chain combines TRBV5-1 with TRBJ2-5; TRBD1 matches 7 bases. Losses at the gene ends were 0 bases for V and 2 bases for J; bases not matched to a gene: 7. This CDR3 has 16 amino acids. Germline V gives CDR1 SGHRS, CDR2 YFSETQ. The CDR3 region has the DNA TGCGCCAGCAGCTTGGCCCCCGCAGGGGGTCAAGAGACCCAGTACTTC. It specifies CASSLAPAGGQETQYF.